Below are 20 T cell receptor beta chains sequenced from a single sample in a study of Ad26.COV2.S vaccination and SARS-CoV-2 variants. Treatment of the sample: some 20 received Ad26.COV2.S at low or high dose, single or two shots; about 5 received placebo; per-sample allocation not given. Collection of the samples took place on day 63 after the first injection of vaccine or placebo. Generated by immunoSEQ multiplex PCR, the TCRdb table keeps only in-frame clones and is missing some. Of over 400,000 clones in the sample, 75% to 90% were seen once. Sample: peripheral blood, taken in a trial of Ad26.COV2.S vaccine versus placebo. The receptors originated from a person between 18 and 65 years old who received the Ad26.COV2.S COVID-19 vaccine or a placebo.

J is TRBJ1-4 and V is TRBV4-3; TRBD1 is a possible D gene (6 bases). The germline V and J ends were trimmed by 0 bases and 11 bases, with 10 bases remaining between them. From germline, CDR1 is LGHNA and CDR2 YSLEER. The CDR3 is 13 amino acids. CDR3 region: CASSQDSDRKLFF. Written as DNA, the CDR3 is TGCGCCAGCAGCCAAGATTCTGACAGGAAACTGTTTTTT.

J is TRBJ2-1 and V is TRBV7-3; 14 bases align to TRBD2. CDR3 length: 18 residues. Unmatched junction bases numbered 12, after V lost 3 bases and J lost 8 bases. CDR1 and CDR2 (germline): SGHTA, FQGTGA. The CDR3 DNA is TGTGCCAGCAGCTTGATAGCCGGACTAGCGGGAGGTGGGGATGAGCAGTTCTTC. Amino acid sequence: CASSLIAGLAGGGDEQFF.

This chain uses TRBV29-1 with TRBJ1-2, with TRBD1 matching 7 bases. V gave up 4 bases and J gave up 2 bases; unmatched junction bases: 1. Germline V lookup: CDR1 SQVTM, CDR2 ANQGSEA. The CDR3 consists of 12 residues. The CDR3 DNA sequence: TGCAGCGTTGCGACAGGGAACTATGGCTACACCTTC. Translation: CSVATGNYGYTF.

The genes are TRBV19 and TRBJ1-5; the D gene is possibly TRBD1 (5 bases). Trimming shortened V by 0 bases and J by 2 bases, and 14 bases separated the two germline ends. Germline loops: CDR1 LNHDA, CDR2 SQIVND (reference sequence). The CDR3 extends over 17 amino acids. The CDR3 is CASSIDLEGNGNQPQHF. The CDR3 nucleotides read TGTGCCAGTAGTATAGATCTAGAGGGGAATGGCAATCAGCCCCAGCATTTT.

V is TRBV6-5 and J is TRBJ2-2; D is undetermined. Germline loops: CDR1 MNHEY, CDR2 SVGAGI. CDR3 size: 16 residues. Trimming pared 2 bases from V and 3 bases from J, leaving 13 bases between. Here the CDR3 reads CASSYRVRIDTGELFF. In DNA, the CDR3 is TGTGCCAGCAGTTACAGGGTGAGGATAGACACCGGGGAGCTGTTTTTT.

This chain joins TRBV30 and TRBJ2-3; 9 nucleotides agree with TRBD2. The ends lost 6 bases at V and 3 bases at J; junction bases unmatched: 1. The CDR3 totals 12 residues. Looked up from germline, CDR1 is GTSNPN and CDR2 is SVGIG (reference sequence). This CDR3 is CACSGGTDTQYF. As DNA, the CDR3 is TGTGCCTGTAGCGGGGGTACAGATACGCAGTATTTT.

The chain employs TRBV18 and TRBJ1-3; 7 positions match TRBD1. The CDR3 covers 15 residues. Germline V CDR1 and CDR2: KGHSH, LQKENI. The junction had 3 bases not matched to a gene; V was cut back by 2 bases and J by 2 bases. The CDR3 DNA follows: TGTGCCAGCTCACCAGGACAGGCCCCTGGAAACACCATATATTTT. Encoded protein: CASSPGQAPGNTIYF.

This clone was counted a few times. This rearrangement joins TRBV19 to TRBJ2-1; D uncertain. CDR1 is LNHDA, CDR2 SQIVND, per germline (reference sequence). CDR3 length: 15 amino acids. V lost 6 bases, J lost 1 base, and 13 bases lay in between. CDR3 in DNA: TGTGCCAGTAGGGTCTGGGCGGAATCCTACAATGAGCAGTTCTTC. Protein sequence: CASRVWAESYNEQFF.

CDR3 in DNA: TGTGCCAGCAGCGGGGACGACGGGGTTAATTCACCCCTCCACTTT. Translating gives CASSGDDGVNSPLHF. This sequence joins TRBV7-9 and TRBJ1-6; perhaps TRBD1 as D (5 bases). V dropped 5 bases and J dropped 6 bases, with 14 bases sitting between them. The CDR3 has 15 residues. Germline CDR1 SEHNR, CDR2 FQNEAQ (reference sequence).

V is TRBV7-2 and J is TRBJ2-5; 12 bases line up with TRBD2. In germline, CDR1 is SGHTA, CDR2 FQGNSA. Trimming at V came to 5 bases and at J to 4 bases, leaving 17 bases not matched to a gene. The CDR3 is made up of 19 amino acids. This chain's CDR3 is CASSTRAVTSGGRGETQYF. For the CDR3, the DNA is TGTGCCAGCAGCACACGAGCAGTAACTAGCGGGGGGCGGGGAGAGACCCAGTACTTC. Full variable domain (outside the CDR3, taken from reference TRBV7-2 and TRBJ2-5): GAGVSQSPSNKVTEKGKDVELRCDPISGHTALYWYRQSLGQGLEFLIYFQGNSAPDKSGLPSDRFSAERTGGSVSTLTIQRTQQEDSAVYLCASSTRAVTSGGRGETQYFGPGTRLLVL.

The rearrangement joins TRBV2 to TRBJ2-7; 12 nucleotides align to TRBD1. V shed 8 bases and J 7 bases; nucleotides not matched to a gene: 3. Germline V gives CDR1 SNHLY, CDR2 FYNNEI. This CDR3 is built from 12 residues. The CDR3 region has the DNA TGTGCCAGCCGGGACAGGGGGCGTGAGCAGTACTTC. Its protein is CASRDRGREQYF. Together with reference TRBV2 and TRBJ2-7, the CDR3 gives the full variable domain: EPEVTQTPSHQVTQMGQEVILRCVPISNHLYFYWYRQILGQKVEFLVSFYNNEISEKSEIFDDQFSVERPDGSNFTLKIRSTKLEDSAMYFCASRDRGREQYFGPGTRLTVT.

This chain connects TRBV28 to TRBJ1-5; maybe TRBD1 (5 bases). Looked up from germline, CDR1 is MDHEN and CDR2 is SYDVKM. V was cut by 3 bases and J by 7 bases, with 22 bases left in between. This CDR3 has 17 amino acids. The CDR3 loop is CASSFVPGPLITQPQHF. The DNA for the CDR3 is TGTGCCAGCAGTTTTGTCCCGGGACCCCTGATAACGCAGCCCCAGCATTTT.

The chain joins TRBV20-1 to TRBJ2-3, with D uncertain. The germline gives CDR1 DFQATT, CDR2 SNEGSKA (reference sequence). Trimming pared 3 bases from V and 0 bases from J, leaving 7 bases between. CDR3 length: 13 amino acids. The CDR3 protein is CSASRVSTDTQYF. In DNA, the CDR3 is TGCAGTGCTAGTAGGGTTAGCACAGATACGCAGTATTTT.

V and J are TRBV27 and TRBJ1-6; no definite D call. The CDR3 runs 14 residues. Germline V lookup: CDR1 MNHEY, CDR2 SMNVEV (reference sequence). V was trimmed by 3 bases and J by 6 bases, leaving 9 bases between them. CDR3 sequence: CASSLVLGNSPLHF. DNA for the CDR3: TGTGCCAGCAGTTTGGTGTTGGGTAATTCACCCCTCCACTTT.

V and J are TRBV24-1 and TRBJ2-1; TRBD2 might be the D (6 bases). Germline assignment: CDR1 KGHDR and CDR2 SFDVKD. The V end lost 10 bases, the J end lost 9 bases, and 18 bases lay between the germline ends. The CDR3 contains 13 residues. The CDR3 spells CATAPVTSSEQFF. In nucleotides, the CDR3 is TGTGCCACAGCCCCCGTGACTAGTAGTGAGCAGTTCTTC.

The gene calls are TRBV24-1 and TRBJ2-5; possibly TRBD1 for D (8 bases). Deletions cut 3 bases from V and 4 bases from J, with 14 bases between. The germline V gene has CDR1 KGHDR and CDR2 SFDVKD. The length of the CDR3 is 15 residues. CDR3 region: CATSDATGGGETQYF. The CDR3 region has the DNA TGTGCCACCAGTGATGCCACAGGGGGGGGAGAGACCCAGTACTTC.

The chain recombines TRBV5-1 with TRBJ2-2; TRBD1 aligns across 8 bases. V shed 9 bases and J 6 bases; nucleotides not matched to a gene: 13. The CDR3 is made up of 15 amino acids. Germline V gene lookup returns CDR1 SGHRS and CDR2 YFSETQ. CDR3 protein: CATSLGAGGPGELFF. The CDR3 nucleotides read TGCGCCACCTCGTTAGGGGCAGGGGGCCCCGGGGAGCTGTTTTTT.

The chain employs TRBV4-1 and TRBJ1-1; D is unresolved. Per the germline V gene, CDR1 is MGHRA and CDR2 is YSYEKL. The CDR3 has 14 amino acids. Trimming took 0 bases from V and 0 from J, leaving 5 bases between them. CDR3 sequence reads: CASSQDGMNTEAFF. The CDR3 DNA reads TGCGCCAGCAGCCAAGATGGGATGAACACTGAAGCTTTCTTT.

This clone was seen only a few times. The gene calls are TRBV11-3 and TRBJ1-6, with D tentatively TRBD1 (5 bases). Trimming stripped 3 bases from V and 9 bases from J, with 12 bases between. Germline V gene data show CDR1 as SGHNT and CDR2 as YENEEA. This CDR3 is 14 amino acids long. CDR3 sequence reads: CASSFLGGSSPLHF. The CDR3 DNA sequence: TGTGCCAGCAGCTTTTTGGGGGGTTCTTCACCCCTCCACTTT.

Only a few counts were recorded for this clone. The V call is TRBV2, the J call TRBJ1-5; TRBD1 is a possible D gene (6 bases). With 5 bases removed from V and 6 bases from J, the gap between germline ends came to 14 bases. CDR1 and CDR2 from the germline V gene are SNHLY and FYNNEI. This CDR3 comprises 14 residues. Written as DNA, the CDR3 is TGTGCCAGCAGTATGGGGGCGCGGAGTCAGCCCCAGCATTTT. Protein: CASSMGARSQPQHF.